This T cell receptor (beta chain) comes out of a study of cytomegalovirus exposure and HLA in healthy donors. The study ran its PCR with 60 Vbeta and 13 Jbeta primers. Measured with immunoSEQ multiplex PCR; TCRdb has only the in-frame clones, and not every one. Recorded for this sample: around 75,000 clones. The CDR3 covers 14 residues. Trimming left V 6 bases short and J 7 bases short, with 16 bases between. CDR1 is SEHNR and CDR2 is FQNEAQ in the germline V gene (reference sequence). This receptor was identified in a man aged 40-55 years in good health and CMV-seronegative. Sequences were obtained from PBMCs. The V call is TRBV7-9, the J call TRBJ2-1; D may be TRBD2 (6 bases). CDR3 sequence: CASREGIGVNEQFF. CDR3 sequence (DNA): TGTGCCAGCAGGGAGGGGATCGGAGTAAATGAGCAGTTCTTC.